This entry describes one T cell receptor beta chain. Template material for amplifying TCR beta CDR3 regions consisted of RNA transcripts. First-round RT-PCR with HTBI primers amplified the TCR CDR3 region. Via MiXCR, TCRdb re-called the multiplex PCR reads, giving one row per CDR3 protein. This sample has fewer than 450,000 distinct CDR3 sequences, with about a sixth found just once. The sample is drawn from a study of T cells in Graves' hyperthyroidism and ophthalmopathy. V was trimmed by 3 bases and J by 10 bases, leaving 13 bases between them. Germline V gene sequence: CDR1 SGHTA, CDR2 FQGNSA. The CDR3 spans 13 residues.

The rearrangement uses TRBV7-2 and TRBJ2-1; D uncertain. This receptor was identified in a woman under 40 with Graves' hyperthyroidism that later progressed to Graves' ophthalmopathy. Sequencing was performed on blood. The DNA of the CDR3 is TGTGCCAGCAGCTTTCCTGGACCGATCGAGCAGTTCTTC. This gives the protein CASSFPGPIEQFF.